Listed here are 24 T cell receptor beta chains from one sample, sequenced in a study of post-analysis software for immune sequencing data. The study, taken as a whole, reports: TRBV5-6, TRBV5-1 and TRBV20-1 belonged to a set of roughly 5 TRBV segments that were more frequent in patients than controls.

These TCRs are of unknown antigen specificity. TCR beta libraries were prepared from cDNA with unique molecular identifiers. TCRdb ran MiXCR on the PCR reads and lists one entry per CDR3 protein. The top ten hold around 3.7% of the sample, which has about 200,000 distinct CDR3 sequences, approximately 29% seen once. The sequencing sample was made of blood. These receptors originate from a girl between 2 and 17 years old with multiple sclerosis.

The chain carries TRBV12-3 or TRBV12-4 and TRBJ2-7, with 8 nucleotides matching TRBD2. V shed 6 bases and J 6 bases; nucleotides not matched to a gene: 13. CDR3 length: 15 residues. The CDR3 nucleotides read TGTGCCAGCAGCAACAGGGTATCGGCGGGGGGCGAGCAGTACTTC. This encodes CASSNRVSAGGEQYF.

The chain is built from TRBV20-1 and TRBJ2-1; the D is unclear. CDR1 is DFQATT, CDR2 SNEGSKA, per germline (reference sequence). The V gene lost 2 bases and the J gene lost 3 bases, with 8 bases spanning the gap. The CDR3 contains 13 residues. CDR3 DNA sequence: TGCAGTGCTAGACAATCTGACTACAATGAGCAGTTCTTC. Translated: CSARQSDYNEQFF.

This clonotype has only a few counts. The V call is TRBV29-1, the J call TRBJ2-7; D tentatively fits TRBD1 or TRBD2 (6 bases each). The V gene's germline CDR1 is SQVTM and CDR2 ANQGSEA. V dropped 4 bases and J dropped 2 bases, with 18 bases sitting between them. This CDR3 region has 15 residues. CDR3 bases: TGCAGCGTTGTAGGGGGGCCCAGGTTCCCCTACGAGCAGTACTTC. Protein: CSVVGGPRFPYEQYF.

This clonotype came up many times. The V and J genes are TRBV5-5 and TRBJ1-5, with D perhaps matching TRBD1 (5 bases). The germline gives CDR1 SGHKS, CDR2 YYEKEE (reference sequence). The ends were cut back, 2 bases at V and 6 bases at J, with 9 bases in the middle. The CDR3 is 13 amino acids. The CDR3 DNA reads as TGTGCCAGCAGCTTTTCAGGGACTCAGCCCCAGCATTTT. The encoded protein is CASSFSGTQPQHF.

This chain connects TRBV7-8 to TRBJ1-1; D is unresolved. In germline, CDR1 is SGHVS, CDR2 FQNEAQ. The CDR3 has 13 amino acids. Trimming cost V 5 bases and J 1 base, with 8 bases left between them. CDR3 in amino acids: CASSAATNTEAFF. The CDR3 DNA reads TGTGCCAGCAGCGCGGCTACGAACACTGAAGCTTTCTTT.

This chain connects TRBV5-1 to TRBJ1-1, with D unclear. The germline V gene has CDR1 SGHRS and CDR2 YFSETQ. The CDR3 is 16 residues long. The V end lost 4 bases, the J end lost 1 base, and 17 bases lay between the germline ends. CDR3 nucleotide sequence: TGCGCCAGCAGCCCCCTCCCCCAGCCATCGAACACTGAAGCTTTCTTT. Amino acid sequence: CASSPLPQPSNTEAFF.

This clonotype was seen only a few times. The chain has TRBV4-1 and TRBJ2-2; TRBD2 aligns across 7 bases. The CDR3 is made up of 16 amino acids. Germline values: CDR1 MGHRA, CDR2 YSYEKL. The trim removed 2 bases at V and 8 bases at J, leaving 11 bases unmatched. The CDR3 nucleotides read TGCGCCAGCAGCCAACTCACCGGGACTAAGTCTGGGGAGCTGTTTTTT. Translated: CASSQLTGTKSGELFF.

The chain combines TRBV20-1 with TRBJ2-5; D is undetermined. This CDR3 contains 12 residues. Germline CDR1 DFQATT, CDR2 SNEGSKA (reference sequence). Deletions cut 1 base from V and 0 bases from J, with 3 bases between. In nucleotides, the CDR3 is TGCAGTGCTAGAGGGTACCAAGAGACCCAGTACTTC. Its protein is CSARGYQETQYF.

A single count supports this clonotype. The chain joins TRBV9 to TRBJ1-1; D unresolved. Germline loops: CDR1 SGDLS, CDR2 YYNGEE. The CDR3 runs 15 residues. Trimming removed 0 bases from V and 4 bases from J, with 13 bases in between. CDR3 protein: CASSVERSRGTEAFF. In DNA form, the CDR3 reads TGTGCCAGCAGCGTAGAGAGGTCCCGTGGCACTGAAGCTTTCTTT.

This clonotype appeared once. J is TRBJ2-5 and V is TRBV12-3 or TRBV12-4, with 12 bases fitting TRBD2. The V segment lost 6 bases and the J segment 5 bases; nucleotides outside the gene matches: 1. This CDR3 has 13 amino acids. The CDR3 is CASRLAGGETQYF. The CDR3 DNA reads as TGTGCCAGCAGACTAGCGGGGGGCGAGACCCAGTACTTC.

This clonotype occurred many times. The chain's CDR3 is CASAGASGYNEQFF. The CDR3 DNA is TGTGCCAGCGCAGGGGCGTCTGGGTACAATGAGCAGTTCTTC. The V call is TRBV27, the J call TRBJ2-1; TRBD1 is a possible D gene (6 bases). The V gene lost 8 bases and the J gene lost 4 bases, with 15 bases spanning the gap. Germline CDR1 and CDR2: MNHEY and SMNVEV (reference sequence). The CDR3 totals 14 residues.

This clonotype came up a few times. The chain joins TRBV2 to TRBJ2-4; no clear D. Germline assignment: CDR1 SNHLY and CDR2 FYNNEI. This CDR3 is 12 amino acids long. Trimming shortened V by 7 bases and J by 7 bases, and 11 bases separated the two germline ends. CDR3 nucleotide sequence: TGTGCCAGCACCCTCCTACAGAACATTCAGTACTTC. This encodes CASTLLQNIQYF.

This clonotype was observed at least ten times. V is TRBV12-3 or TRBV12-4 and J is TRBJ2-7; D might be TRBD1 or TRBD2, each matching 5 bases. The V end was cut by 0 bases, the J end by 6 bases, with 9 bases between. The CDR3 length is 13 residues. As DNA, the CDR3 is TGTGCCAGCAGTTTAGCCCCGGGGCGCGAGCAGTACTTC. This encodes CASSLAPGREQYF.

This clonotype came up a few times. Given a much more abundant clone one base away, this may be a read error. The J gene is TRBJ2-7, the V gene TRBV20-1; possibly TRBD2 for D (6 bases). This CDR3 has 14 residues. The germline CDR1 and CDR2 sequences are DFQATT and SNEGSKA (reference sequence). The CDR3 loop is CCARREFYRDEQYF. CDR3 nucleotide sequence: TGCTGTGCTAGGAGGGAGTTTTATCGGGACGAGCAGTACTTC.

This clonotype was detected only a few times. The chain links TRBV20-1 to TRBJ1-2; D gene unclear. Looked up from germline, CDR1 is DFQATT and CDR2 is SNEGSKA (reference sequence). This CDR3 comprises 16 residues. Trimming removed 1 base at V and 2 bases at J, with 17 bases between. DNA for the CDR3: TGCAGTGCTAGAGTAGCGGGCGCCGTCGGGAACTATGGCTACACCTTC. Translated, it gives CSARVAGAVGNYGYTF.

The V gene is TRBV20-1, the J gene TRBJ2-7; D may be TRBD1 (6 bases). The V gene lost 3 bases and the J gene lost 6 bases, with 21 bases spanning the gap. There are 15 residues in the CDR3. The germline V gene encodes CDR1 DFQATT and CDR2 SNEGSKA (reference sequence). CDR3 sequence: CSASSGTTHPFEQYF. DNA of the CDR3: TGCAGTGCTAGTTCTGGGACAACGCACCCCTTCGAGCAGTACTTC.

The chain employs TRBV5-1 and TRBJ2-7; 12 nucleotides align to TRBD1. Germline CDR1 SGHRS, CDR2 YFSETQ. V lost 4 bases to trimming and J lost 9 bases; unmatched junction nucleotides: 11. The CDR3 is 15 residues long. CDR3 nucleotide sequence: TGCGCCAGCAGCAATCCCGGGACAGGGGGCGCCGGGCAGTACTTC. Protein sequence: CASSNPGTGGAGQYF.

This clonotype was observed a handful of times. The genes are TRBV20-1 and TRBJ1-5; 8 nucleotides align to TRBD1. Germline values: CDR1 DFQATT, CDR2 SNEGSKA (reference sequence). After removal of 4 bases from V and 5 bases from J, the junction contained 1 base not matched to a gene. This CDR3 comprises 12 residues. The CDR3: CSAMTGDQPQHF. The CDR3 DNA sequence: TGCAGTGCTATGACAGGGGATCAGCCCCAGCATTTT.

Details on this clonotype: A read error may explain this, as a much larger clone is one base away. The CDR3 DNA sequence: TGCGCCAGCAGCCCAAGGACTAGCGGAAACGCAGATACGCAGTATTTT. As protein: CASSPRTSGNADTQYF. The chain has TRBV5-1 and TRBJ2-3; 10 bases map to TRBD2. Looked up from germline, CDR1 is SGHRS and CDR2 is YFSETQ. The CDR3 is 16 residues long. Unmatched junction bases numbered 9, after V lost 4 bases and J lost 4 bases.

The CDR3 region is CASSRGQGGEKLFF. CDR3 DNA sequence: TGTGCCAGCAGCCGAGGACAGGGGGGTGAAAAACTGTTTTTT. The chain carries TRBV7-9 and TRBJ1-4; 10 bases agree with TRBD1. Germline V gene sequence: CDR1 SEHNR, CDR2 FQNEAQ (reference sequence). V lost 5 bases and J lost 7; bases outside the gene matches: 4. This CDR3 has 14 residues.

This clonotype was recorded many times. Written as DNA, the CDR3 is TGCAGTGCTAGAGGCGGACTAGCTGTCGATACGCAGTATTTT. It is translated as CSARGGLAVDTQYF. The chain has TRBV20-1 and TRBJ2-3, with 8 bases aligning to TRBD2. The CDR3 spans 14 residues. V lost 1 base and J lost 6; bases outside the gene matches: 6. Germline V CDR1 and CDR2: DFQATT, SNEGSKA (reference sequence).

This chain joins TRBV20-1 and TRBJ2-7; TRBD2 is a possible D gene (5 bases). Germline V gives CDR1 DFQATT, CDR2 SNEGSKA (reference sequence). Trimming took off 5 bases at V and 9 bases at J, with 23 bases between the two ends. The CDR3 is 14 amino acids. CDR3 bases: TGCAGTGCTGAATTCACGCTAAACGTCGGAGGGCAGTACTTC. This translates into CSAEFTLNVGGQYF.

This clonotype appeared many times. The CDR3 bases are TGTGCCAGCAGTGCGGGGCGCACAGATACGCAGTATTTT. Protein product: CASSAGRTDTQYF. The chain couples TRBV6-2 or TRBV6-3 to TRBJ2-3, with TRBD2 as a possible D gene (6 bases). V shed 5 bases and J shed 1 base, with 7 bases lying between them. This CDR3 comprises 13 residues. Germline V gives CDR1 MNHEY, CDR2 SVGEGT.

CDR3 residues: CASSDVPGAQYF. DNA for the CDR3: TGTGCCAGCAGTGACGTACCTGGAGCCCAGTACTTC. The genes are TRBV2 and TRBJ2-7; D not certain. CDR1 and CDR2 (germline): SNHLY, FYNNEI. The CDR3 sequence is 12 residues long. V was pared by 3 bases and J by 10 bases, with 13 bases between.